The clone carrying this TCR beta chain was counted only a few times. TCRdb re-derived calls from the RACE reads in MiXCR, one entry per CDR3 protein. The sample consists of about 400,000 distinct CDR3 sequences, under 6.5% of them appearing once. The sample originates from a study of human T cells and chemical hapten exposure. The wider study: Patients received weekly diphenylcyclopropenone doses to the scalp throughout the roughly 22-week study.

Time point defined: patch test 2, 6 weeks after DPC sensitization. The treatment denotes: therapeutic diphenylcyclopropenone sensitization with weekly scalp DPC. The sequence came from a woman aged 18 to 35 with alopecia areata. Some clones in this sample may be carry-over from other donors' samples. The sequenced sample was whole blood, obtained in connection with sensitization to the hapten diphenylcyclopropenone (DPC).

CDR3 coding DNA: TGTGCCAGCAGCCCTGGACGGGGATTCTATGGCTACACCTTC. Translated, it gives CASSPGRGFYGYTF. The rearrangement joins TRBV3-1 to TRBJ1-2; D is undetermined. Germline V gene sequence: CDR1 LGHDT, CDR2 YNNKEL (reference sequence). Deletions cut 4 bases from V and 4 bases from J, with 13 bases between. This CDR3 is built from 14 residues.